The source of this T cell receptor (beta chain) is a study of ipilimumab plus nivolumab after autologous stem cell transplantation (dated by TCRdb to the early 2020s). Looking at the study overall: A median of roughly five ipilimumab doses and 7 or 8 nivolumab doses was received by trial patients. The intent-to-treat population of the trial was made up of about 37 patients. Patients in the trial were undergoing autologous transplant and had high-risk diffuse large B cell lymphoma, mature T cell lymphoma, or multiple myeloma. The DLBCL cohort included primary refractory and relapsed disease, with 18-month progression-free survival of about 86% and 27% respectively. General conclusions and limits of the study: The authors stated that profiles of the T cell receptor repertoire, regulatory T cell phenotype and gut microbiota provided a biologic rationale for studying this approach further. The authors concluded that combined checkpoint inhibition appeared tolerable when used as consolidation after transplant.

To note about this clone: What this receptor recognizes is not known. Its ends do not fully match the called genes, so a read error is possible.

Libraries were prepared through the immunoSEQ multiplex PCR assay. The table was pulled from immuneACCESS by TCRdb, which kept in-frame rearrangements only. Such tables lose some clones; where checked, under half of the loss comes from unresolved V genes, and the rest has no known cause. The sample table shows about 22,000 clones, and 77% are seen once. The ten biggest clones cover around a fifth of the sample. Taken from the germline V gene, the CDR1 and CDR2 loops are SQVTM and ANQGSEA. From its cysteine to its phenylalanine, the CDR3 spans 15 amino acids. Of all the DNA, just the CDR3 is kept, 45 bases in frame from base 1. Checkpoint therapy began 14 to 28 days after autologous transplant, with ipilimumab given at 1 mg/kg intravenously on day 1 of selected weeks. The nivolumab dose was 3 mg/kg intravenously, delivered on day 1 of weeks 1, 4, 7, 10, and every two weeks through week 26. This Phase Ib clinical trial tested ipilimumab plus nivolumab, a combined checkpoint inhibition, as consolidation after autologous stem cell transplantation.

This material consisted of PBMCs, taken in a trial of ipilimumab plus nivolumab as post-transplant consolidation. The rearranged segments are TRBV29-1 and TRBJ2-2; TRBD1 is perhaps the D gene, given 5 matching bases. The receptor was isolated from a male donor with diffuse large B-cell lymphoma. For the CDR3, the sequence is CSAEPQDKNTGELFF. In nucleotide form, the sequence is TGCAGCGCTGAACCGCAGGACAAGAACACCGGGGAGCTGTTTTTT.